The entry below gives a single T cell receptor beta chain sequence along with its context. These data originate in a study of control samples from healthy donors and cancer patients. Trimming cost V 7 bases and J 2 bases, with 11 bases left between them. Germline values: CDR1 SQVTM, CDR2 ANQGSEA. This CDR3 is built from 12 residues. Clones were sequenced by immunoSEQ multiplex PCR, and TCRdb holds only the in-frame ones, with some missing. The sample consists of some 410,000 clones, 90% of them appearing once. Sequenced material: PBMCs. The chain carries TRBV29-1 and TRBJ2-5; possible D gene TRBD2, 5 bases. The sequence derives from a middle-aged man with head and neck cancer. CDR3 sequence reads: CSAGLDQETQYF. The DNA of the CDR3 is TGCAGCGCCGGACTTGATCAAGAGACCCAGTACTTC.